The table lists the clone carrying this T cell receptor beta chain with a few counts. Sequenced by immunoSEQ multiplex PCR; TCRdb stores in-frame clones only, minus some. The sample gives fewer than 250,000 clones, 88% of which show up once; roughly 0.69% is in the top ten. V was clipped by 5 bases and J by 1 base, with 13 bases between them. Germline V gene lookup returns CDR1 MNHEY and CDR2 SMNVEV (reference sequence). The CDR3 is 15 amino acids. The data stem from a study of blood T cell repertoires in COVID-19. The receptor was isolated from a man aged 40-50 years with acute or convalescent COVID-19. The chain joins TRBV27 to TRBJ2-3; a weak D match, TRBD2 (5 bases). Material for sequencing was peripheral blood. Here the CDR3 reads CASSKPGTRTDTQYF. The CDR3 bases are TGTGCCAGCAGTAAGCCGGGAACCCGCACAGATACGCAGTATTTT.